This entry lists 28 T cell receptor beta chains sequenced from one sample in a study of T cells in Graves' hyperthyroidism and ophthalmopathy (dated by TCRdb to between 2018 and 2020). The library was prepared using multiplex PCR. Sequencing was carried out with an Illumina HiSeq 2000. TCR beta CDR3 regions were amplified from RNA transcripts. For the first round of RT-PCR on the TCR CDR3, the HTBI primer set was used together with the Qiagen OneStep RT-PCR kit. TCRdb's own reprocessing of the public reads used fastp at Q25 and MiXCR and kept productive beta chains. Entries are consolidated by CDR3 protein sequence, retaining the most common genes and DNA. The sample table shows approximately 600,000 distinct CDR3 sequences, and roughly 20% are seen once. The biggest ten clones account for 30% to 40% of the sample. The material sequenced was blood. The receptors were gathered from a man aged 25-40 years with Graves' ophthalmopathy.

This clonotype was counted only a few times. The rearrangement links TRBV29-1 to TRBJ1-3; D uncertain. V lost 7 bases to trimming and J lost 1 base, with 14 bases between them. The CDR3 spans 14 residues. Germline V CDR1 and CDR2: SQVTM, ANQGSEA. CDR3 sequence reads: CSAEGGRSGNTIYF. CDR3 in DNA: TGCAGCGCAGAGGGAGGGAGGTCTGGAAACACCATATATTTT.

J is TRBJ1-1 and V is TRBV5-5, with TRBD1 as a possible D gene (6 bases). The CDR3 is 14 residues long. CDR1 SGHKS and CDR2 YYEKEE come from the germline V gene (reference sequence). V was shortened by 5 bases and J by 1 base, with 12 bases between the two germline ends. CDR3 protein: CASSWGPENTEAFF. CDR3 sequence (DNA): TGTGCCAGCAGTTGGGGGCCGGAGAACACTGAAGCTTTCTTT.

This clonotype was seen only a few times. The chain couples TRBV5-1 to TRBJ2-3; 11 bases are shared with TRBD2. The CDR3 is made up of 15 amino acids. V lost 4 bases and J lost 3; bases outside the gene matches: 4. Germline CDR1 SGHRS, CDR2 YFSETQ. The CDR3 bases are TGCGCCAGCAGCACGGGACTAGCGGAGACAGATACGCAGTATTTT. Amino acid sequence: CASSTGLAETDTQYF.

This clonotype was recorded a few times. J is TRBJ2-5 and V is TRBV11-2; D perhaps matches TRBD1 (6 bases). The CDR3 extends over 16 amino acids. Germline V gene lookup returns CDR1 SGHAT and CDR2 FQNNGV. Trimming took off 0 bases at V and 0 bases at J, with 11 bases between the two ends. The CDR3 loop reads CASSLEGDRYQETQYF. CDR3 DNA sequence: TGTGCCAGCAGCTTAGAGGGTGACAGGTACCAAGAGACCCAGTACTTC.

This sequence joins TRBV6-1 and TRBJ2-5; D is uncertain. Trimming pared 5 bases from V and 3 bases from J, leaving 7 bases between. This CDR3 is built from 12 residues. Germline CDR1 MNHNS, CDR2 SASEGT. This CDR3 reads CASSPVEETQYF. For the CDR3, the DNA is TGTGCCAGCAGTCCCGTTGAAGAGACCCAGTACTTC.

J is TRBJ2-2 and V is TRBV6-1; D not resolved. The germline CDR1 and CDR2 sequences are MNHNS and SASEGT. The CDR3 covers 17 residues. V was shortened by 6 bases and J by 0 bases, with 17 bases between the two germline ends. This CDR3 is CASRPHQGQPNTGELFF. The CDR3, as DNA: TGTGCCAGCAGACCGCACCAAGGGCAGCCGAACACCGGGGAGCTGTTTTTT.

At least ten counts were recorded for this clonotype. The chain couples TRBV3-1 to TRBJ2-1; D unresolved. CDR1 and CDR2 (germline): LGHDT, YNNKEL (reference sequence). The germline V and J ends were trimmed by 2 bases and 8 bases, with 13 bases remaining between them. The CDR3 covers 14 residues. CDR3 sequence: CASSQSLAGDEQFF. The CDR3 region has the DNA TGTGCCAGCAGCCAAAGCTTAGCTGGGGATGAGCAGTTCTTC.

The chain couples TRBV20-1 to TRBJ2-3; 8 bases match TRBD2. V shed 8 bases and J 0 bases; nucleotides not matched to a gene: 7. From germline, CDR1 is DFQATT and CDR2 SNEGSKA (reference sequence). There are 14 residues in the CDR3. The CDR3 here is CSTRERESTDTQYF. The CDR3 DNA reads TGCAGTACAAGAGAGCGGGAGAGCACAGATACGCAGTATTTT.

The sample holds many counts of this clonotype. This rearrangement joins TRBV12-3 or TRBV12-4 to TRBJ2-3; the match to TRBD1 covers 10 bases. Trimming removed 5 bases from V and 4 bases from J; junction bases left unmatched: 3. This CDR3 has 14 residues. The CDR3 region is CASSRDRGADTQYF. CDR3 nucleotide sequence: TGTGCCAGCAGTCGGGACAGGGGAGCAGATACGCAGTATTTT.

This clonotype was counted only a few times. The V and J genes are TRBV5-1 and TRBJ1-6; 8 bases agree with TRBD1. The V gene end was trimmed by 4 bases and the J gene end by 11 bases; junction bases not matched to a gene: 11. CDR1 and CDR2 (germline): SGHRS, YFSETQ. The CDR3 loop spans 15 amino acids. CDR3 loop: CASSPETGAPPPLHF. The DNA for the CDR3 is TGCGCCAGCAGCCCTGAGACAGGGGCTCCTCCACCCCTCCACTTT.

Only a few counts were recorded for this clonotype. The chain recombines TRBV20-1 with TRBJ1-5; D unresolved. V lost 1 base to trimming and J lost 6 bases, with 10 bases between them. Germline values: CDR1 DFQATT, CDR2 SNEGSKA (reference sequence). The CDR3 totals 13 residues. CDR3 loop: CSARGTGSQPQHF. The CDR3 nucleotides read TGCAGTGCTAGAGGTACGGGAAGTCAGCCCCAGCATTTT.

In this sample, this clonotype turned up a few times. At one of its ends the junction is not consistent with the germline gene, which may arise from a read error. This chain connects TRBV12-3 or TRBV12-4 to TRBJ2-3, with TRBD2 identical over 11 bases. The CDR3 length is 15 residues. The DNA of the CDR3 is TGTGCCAGCAATTTACTAGCGGGGGTAACAGATACGCAGTATTTT. Encoded protein: CASNLLAGVTDTQYF.

This clonotype was counted a few times. J is TRBJ2-7 and V is TRBV6-2 or TRBV6-3; 9 nucleotides line up with TRBD1. Losses at the gene ends were 7 bases for V and 3 bases for J; bases not matched to a gene: 7. CDR3 length: 14 amino acids. Germline loops: CDR1 MNHEY, CDR2 SVGEGT. CDR3 region: CASIQQTGGYEQYF. Here the CDR3 DNA reads TGTGCCAGCATCCAACAGACAGGGGGCTACGAGCAGTACTTC.

The chain uses TRBV10-3 and TRBJ2-5, with D possibly being TRBD1 (5 bases). The CDR3 contains 13 residues. Germline V gene lookup returns CDR1 ENHRY and CDR2 SYGVKD. Trimming pared 6 bases from V and 4 bases from J, leaving 12 bases between. The CDR3 coding sequence is TGTGCCATCAGCTACTCTAGGGGAGAGACCCAGTACTTC. This gives the protein CAISYSRGETQYF.

The chain uses TRBV9 and TRBJ2-2; the match to TRBD1 covers 7 bases. The V segment lost 1 base and the J segment 5 bases; nucleotides outside the gene matches: 8. Germline V gene sequence: CDR1 SGDLS, CDR2 YYNGEE. This CDR3 is built from 16 residues. CDR3 bases: TGTGCCAGCAGCGTAACAACAGGGGTGGGGACCGGGGAGCTGTTTTTT. This translates into CASSVTTGVGTGELFF.

The table lists this clonotype with many counts. The chain is built from TRBV3-1 and TRBJ1-1, with D possibly TRBD1 on 6 matching bases. The CDR3 sequence is 15 residues long. CDR1 is LGHDT, CDR2 YNNKEL, per germline (reference sequence). V was shortened by 1 base and J by 6 bases, with 15 bases between the two germline ends. The CDR3 DNA sequence: TGTGCCAGCAGCCAAGCCAGGGGCAGGGCACCTGAAGCTTTCTTT. Its translation is CASSQARGRAPEAFF.

V and J are TRBV6-1 and TRBJ1-6; 8 bases map to TRBD1. The CDR3 consists of 15 residues. Germline V gene lookup returns CDR1 MNHNS and CDR2 SASEGT. The V gene end was trimmed by 7 bases and the J gene end by 6 bases; junction bases not matched to a gene: 8. The CDR3 DNA reads TGTGCCAGCACCGACAGGGGTCTACTTAATTCACCCCTCCACTTT. This codes for CASTDRGLLNSPLHF.

The chain links TRBV6-1 to TRBJ2-1; 7 nucleotides match TRBD1. Losses at the gene ends were 6 bases for V and 2 bases for J; bases not matched to a gene: 7. The CDR3 is made up of 15 amino acids. From germline, CDR1 is MNHNS and CDR2 SASEGT. The CDR3 reads CASSIDRDPYNEQFF. As DNA, the CDR3 is TGTGCCAGCAGCATCGACAGGGATCCCTACAATGAGCAGTTCTTC.

V gene TRBV15 combines with J gene TRBJ2-2; tentatively, D is TRBD2 (6 bases). Germline CDR1 is LNHNV and CDR2 is YYDKDF (reference sequence). Trimming took off 0 bases at V and 5 bases at J, with 16 bases between the two ends. The CDR3 length is 17 residues. CDR3 DNA: TGTGCCACCAGCAGAGATAACCCCCAGGCGGGGACCGGGGAGCTGTTTTTT. This translates into CATSRDNPQAGTGELFF.

V gene TRBV20-1 combines with J gene TRBJ2-1; 10 positions agree with TRBD2. The CDR3 is made up of 14 amino acids. CDR1 and CDR2 from the germline V gene are DFQATT and SNEGSKA (reference sequence). Trimming took 1 base from V and 9 from J; bases not matched to a gene: 6. The DNA for the CDR3 is TGCAGTGCTAGAGTTCCGGGACTAGCGTCTGAGCAGTTCTTC. Its translation is CSARVPGLASEQFF.

The V and J genes are TRBV7-9 and TRBJ2-5; tentatively, D is TRBD1 or TRBD2 (6 bases each). The CDR3 consists of 15 residues. Trimming took off 0 bases at V and 5 bases at J, with 13 bases between the two ends. Germline V gene lookup returns CDR1 SEHNR and CDR2 FQNEAQ (reference sequence). CDR3 nucleotide sequence: TGTGCCAGCAGCTTAGCGCTTACAGGGAGGGAGACCCAGTACTTC. Its translation is CASSLALTGRETQYF.

This clonotype has a handful of counts. This chain links TRBV20-1 with TRBJ2-7; D is uncertain. CDR3 length: 14 amino acids. V was pared by 3 bases and J by 1 base, with 13 bases between. CDR1 DFQATT and CDR2 SNEGSKA come from the germline V gene (reference sequence). CDR3 sequence: CSASVWEKSYEQYF. CDR3 coding DNA: TGCAGTGCTAGTGTGTGGGAAAAGTCCTACGAGCAGTACTTC.

The chain employs TRBV20-1 and TRBJ2-7; the D is unclear. V dropped 7 bases and J dropped 1 base, with 17 bases sitting between them. This CDR3 is 14 amino acids long. Germline assignment: CDR1 DFQATT and CDR2 SNEGSKA (reference sequence). CDR3 sequence: CSVLSPSRSYEQYF. CDR3 DNA sequence: TGCAGTGTTTTGAGTCCCTCTCGATCCTACGAGCAGTACTTC.

This chain uses TRBV9 with TRBJ2-1; TRBD2 aligns across 9 bases. The CDR3 has 19 amino acids. Germline CDR1 SGDLS, CDR2 YYNGEE. The V gene end was trimmed by 0 bases and the J gene end by 5 bases; junction bases not matched to a gene: 15. The CDR3 reads CASSVGPVETSGPNNEQFF. CDR3 DNA: TGTGCCAGCAGCGTAGGGCCTGTGGAGACTAGCGGTCCTAACAATGAGCAGTTCTTC.

Note on this clonotype: This may be a read error, as it is one base from a much larger clone. In DNA, the CDR3 is TGTGCCAGCGCCCCCAGAATGTCAGGCAATGAGCAGTTCTTC. Protein product: CASAPRMSGNEQFF. This chain joins TRBV2 and TRBJ2-1; D is uncertain. The V end was cut by 8 bases, the J end by 6 bases, with 17 bases between. The CDR3 has 14 residues. Germline V gives CDR1 SNHLY, CDR2 FYNNEI.

This clonotype was counted a few times. This chain joins TRBV18 and TRBJ2-7; TRBD2 agrees at 9 bases. V trimming: 1 base; J trimming: 0 bases; junction bases outside the gene matches: 7. The CDR3 covers 17 residues. From germline, CDR1 is KGHSH and CDR2 LQKENI. CDR3 bases: TGTGCCAGCTCACCACGGGCTAGCGGGGATTCCTCCTACGAGCAGTACTTC. Translated, it gives CASSPRASGDSSYEQYF.

This clonotype was counted at least ten times. The DNA for the CDR3 is TGTGCCAGCAGTGTTCAAGGGGTCAGCAATCAGCCCCAGCATTTT. Translating gives CASSVQGVSNQPQHF. This chain connects TRBV6-1 to TRBJ1-5; possible D gene TRBD1, 5 bases. Trimming left V 4 bases short and J 1 base short, with 11 bases between. The CDR3 has 15 amino acids. Germline CDR1 is MNHNS and CDR2 is SASEGT.

This clonotype occurred a few times. The rearrangement joins TRBV29-1 to TRBJ1-2; tentatively, D is TRBD1 (5 bases). CDR3 length: 14 residues. V shed 3 bases and J shed 2 bases, with 13 bases lying between them. The germline V gene has CDR1 SQVTM and CDR2 ANQGSEA. The CDR3 DNA is TGCAGCGTTGACCCCCATGGGGGGAACTATGGCTACACCTTC. It codes for CSVDPHGGNYGYTF.